This TCR beta chain was sequenced during a study of blood T cell repertoires in COVID-19. This CDR3 contains 15 residues. Germline values: CDR1 SQVTM, CDR2 ANQGSEA. V lost 8 bases and J 4 bases, leaving 23 bases between the germline ends. Profiling relied on immunoSEQ multiplex PCR, and the TCRdb table lists in-frame clones only, not all of them. The repertoire has 150,000 to 160,000 clones, under 95% of them found once; the top ten carry less than 0.6%. The origin of this receptor is a man between 45 and 60 years old with acute or convalescent COVID-19. The sample was peripheral blood. This chain connects TRBV29-1 to TRBJ1-2; perhaps TRBD1 as D (6 bases). CDR3 coding DNA: TGCAGCAAACTAGAGGGCGACAGGTCGGGCTATGGCTACACCTTC. As protein: CSKLEGDRSGYGYTF.